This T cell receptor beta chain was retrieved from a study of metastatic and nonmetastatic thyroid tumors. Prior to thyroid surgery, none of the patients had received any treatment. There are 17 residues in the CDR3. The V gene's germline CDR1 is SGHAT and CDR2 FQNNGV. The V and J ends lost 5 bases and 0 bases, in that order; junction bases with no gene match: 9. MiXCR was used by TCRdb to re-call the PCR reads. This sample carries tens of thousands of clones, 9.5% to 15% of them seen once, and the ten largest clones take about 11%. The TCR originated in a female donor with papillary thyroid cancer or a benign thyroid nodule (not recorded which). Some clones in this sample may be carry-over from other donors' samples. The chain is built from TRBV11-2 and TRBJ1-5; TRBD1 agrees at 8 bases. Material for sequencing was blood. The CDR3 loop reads CASSPRTGSYSNQPQHF. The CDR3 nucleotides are TGTGCCAGCAGCCCCCGGACAGGGTCCTATAGCAATCAGCCCCAGCATTTT.